The 8 T cell receptor beta chains reported below all come from one sample, sequenced in a study of blood T cell repertoires in COVID-19. Profiled with immunoSEQ multiplex PCR; TCRdb holds only in-frame clones, not every one. Found here are roughly 570,000 clones, 85% to 90% of them singletons; the top ten hold roughly 7.3%. Sequencing input: peripheral blood. All receptors come from a woman in her forties or fifties with COVID-19, enrolled during active disease.

In its sample, this clone was seen once. The chain combines TRBV6-5 with TRBJ1-1; D is unclear. The CDR3 consists of 14 residues. V dropped 5 bases and J dropped 0 bases, with 10 bases sitting between them. CDR1 is MNHEY, CDR2 SVGAGI, per germline. The CDR3 protein is CASSRLALNTEAFF. In DNA, the CDR3 is TGTGCCAGCAGTCGGCTAGCTTTGAACACTGAAGCTTTCTTT.

The CDR3: CASTLGTGPAKNIQYF. The CDR3 region has the DNA TGTGCCAGCACCCTTGGGACAGGGCCGGCCAAAAACATTCAGTACTTC. V usage is TRBV2 and J usage is TRBJ2-4, with TRBD1 identical over 9 bases. CDR3 length equals 16 residues. Germline-derived CDR1 and CDR2 are SNHLY and FYNNEI. With V trimmed by 7 bases and J by 1 base, 8 bases remained unmatched.

J is TRBJ1-1 and V is TRBV6-5, with 9 positions matching TRBD1. Losses at the gene ends were 5 bases for V and 12 bases for J; bases not matched to a gene: 7. In germline, CDR1 is MNHEY, CDR2 SVGAGI. The CDR3 consists of 12 residues. For the CDR3, the DNA is TGTGCCAGCAGTCTTAACAGGGGGCTCACTTTCTTT. Its protein is CASSLNRGLTFF.

This clone was seen a single time. V is TRBV12-3 or TRBV12-4 and J is TRBJ2-5; D remains unclear. CDR3 length: 12 amino acids. The ends were cut back, 4 bases at V and 5 bases at J, with 8 bases in the middle. CDR3 DNA: TGTGCCAGCAGTTCCCACGCGGAGACCCAGTACTTC. Protein sequence: CASSSHAETQYF.

V gene TRBV3-1 (or the pseudogene TRBV3-2) combines with J gene TRBJ1-1; 7 nucleotides line up with TRBD1. Germline CDR1 reads LGHDT; CDR2 reads YNNKEL (reference sequence). The CDR3 has 14 residues. V shed 0 bases and J 11 bases; nucleotides not matched to a gene: 9. The DNA of the CDR3 is TGTGCCAGCAGCCAAGATGTAGGAGGGGGCGACGCTTTCTTT. Translation: CASSQDVGGGDAFF.

CDR3 in DNA: TGTGCCAGCAGCTTAGGAGGTTTTGGGGGCCTAGCCAAAAACATTCAGTACTTC. Residues: CASSLGGFGGLAKNIQYF. The chain combines TRBV7-8 with TRBJ2-4, with D perhaps matching TRBD1 (6 bases). The germline V gene encodes CDR1 SGHVS and CDR2 FQNEAQ. The CDR3 is 18 residues long. Trimming took off 1 base at V and 0 bases at J, with 16 bases between the two ends.

The chain has TRBV29-1 and TRBJ2-7; TRBD1 is a possible D gene (6 bases). Trimming left V 1 base short and J 5 bases short, with 9 bases between. The CDR3 spans 12 residues. Germline V gene sequence: CDR1 SQVTM, CDR2 ANQGSEA. In DNA form, the CDR3 reads TGCAGCGTTGAAGTCCAGGGGAACGAGCAGTACTTC. Protein: CSVEVQGNEQYF.

V usage is TRBV7-8 and J usage is TRBJ2-7; TRBD1 might be the D (6 bases). From germline, CDR1 is SGHVS and CDR2 FQNEAQ. CDR3 length equals 17 residues. Trimming took off 2 bases at V and 2 bases at J, with 19 bases between the two ends. The CDR3 sequence: CASSLPPGPGAAYEQYF. CDR3 coding DNA: TGTGCCAGCAGCTTACCCCCTGGTCCAGGGGCGGCCTACGAGCAGTACTTC.